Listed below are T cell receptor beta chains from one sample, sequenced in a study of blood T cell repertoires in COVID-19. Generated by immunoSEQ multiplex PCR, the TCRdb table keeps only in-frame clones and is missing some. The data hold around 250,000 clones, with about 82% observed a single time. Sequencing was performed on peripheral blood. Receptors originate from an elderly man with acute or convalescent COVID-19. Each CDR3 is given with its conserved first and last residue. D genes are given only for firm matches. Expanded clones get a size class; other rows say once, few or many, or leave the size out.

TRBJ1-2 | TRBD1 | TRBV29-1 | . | CSVVRTGTSGYTF | TGCAGCGTTGTCCGGACAGGGACGAGCGGCTACACCTTC
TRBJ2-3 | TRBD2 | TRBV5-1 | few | CASSFGRDTQYF | TGCGCCAGCAGCTTCGGGAGGGATACGCAGTATTTT
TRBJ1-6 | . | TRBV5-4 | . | CASSLAVENSPLHF | TGTGCCAGCAGCTTGGCGGTCGAGAATTCACCCCTCCACTTT
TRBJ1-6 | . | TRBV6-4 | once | CASSAELDSDNSPLHF | TGTGCCAGCAGTGCGGAACTGGACAGCGATAATTCACCCCTCCACTTT
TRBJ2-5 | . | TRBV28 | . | CASAGGFQETQYF | TGTGCCAGTGCAGGTGGGTTCCAAGAGACCCAGTACTTC
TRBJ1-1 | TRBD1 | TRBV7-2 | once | CASGTGTGGTEAFF | TGTGCCAGCGGGACCGGGACAGGGGGAACTGAAGCTTTCTTT
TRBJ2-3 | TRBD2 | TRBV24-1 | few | CATSETGTRHTQYF | TGTGCCACCAGCGAGACCGGGACTAGACATACGCAGTATTTT
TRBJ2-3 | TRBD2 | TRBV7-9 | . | CATSGGGGDTQYF | TGTGCCACCTCGGGAGGGGGGGGAGATACGCAGTATTTT
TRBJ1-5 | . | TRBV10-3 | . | CAISEVQGSLSSNQPQHF | TGTGCCATCAGTGAGGTCCAGGGGAGCCTCTCTAGCAATCAGCCCCAGCATTTT
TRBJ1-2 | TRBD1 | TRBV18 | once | CASSTGTDINYGYTF | TGTGCCAGCTCGACTGGGACAGACATTAACTATGGCTACACCTTC
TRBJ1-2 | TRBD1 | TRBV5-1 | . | CASSFQGDGYTF | TGCGCCAGCAGCTTTCAGGGGGACGGCTACACCTTC
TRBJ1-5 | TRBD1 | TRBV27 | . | CASSGQAFNNQPQHF | TGTGCCAGCAGCGGACAGGCCTTCAACAATCAGCCCCAGCATTTT
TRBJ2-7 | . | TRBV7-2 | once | CASSLAGQAPYEQYF | TGTGCCAGCAGCTTAGCGGGGCAGGCGCCCTACGAGCAGTACTTC
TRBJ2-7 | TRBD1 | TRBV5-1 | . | CASSLRQGSYEQYF | TGCGCCAGCAGCTTAAGACAGGGCTCCTACGAGCAGTACTTC
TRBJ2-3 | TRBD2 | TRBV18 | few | CASSPQPLADRDTQYF | TGTGCCAGCTCACCACAACCCCTAGCGGACCGAGATACGCAGTATTTT
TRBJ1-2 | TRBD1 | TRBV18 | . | CASSPGQGYGYTF | TGTGCCAGCTCACCGGGACAGGGTTATGGCTACACCTTC
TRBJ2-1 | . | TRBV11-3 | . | CASSSHLFNEQFF | TGTGCCAGCAGCAGCCATTTGTTCAATGAGCAGTTCTTC
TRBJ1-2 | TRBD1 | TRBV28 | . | CASLSLGQGATGYTF | TGTGCCAGCCTGTCCCTAGGACAGGGGGCGACTGGCTACACCTTC
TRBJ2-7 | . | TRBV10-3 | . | CAIRAGTPSYEQYF | TGTGCCATCAGGGCCGGGACACCGAGCTACGAGCAGTACTTC
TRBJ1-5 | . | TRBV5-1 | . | CASSLGEGNQPQHF | TGCGCCAGCAGCTTGGGCGAGGGCAATCAGCCCCAGCATTTT
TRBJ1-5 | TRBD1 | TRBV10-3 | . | CAISAGGAGQPQHF | TGTGCCATCAGCGCAGGGGGCGCAGGCCAGCCCCAGCATTTT
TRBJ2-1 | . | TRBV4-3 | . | CASSQGYPGAYNEQFF | TGCGCCAGCAGCCAAGGATACCCGGGGGCCTACAATGAGCAGTTCTTC
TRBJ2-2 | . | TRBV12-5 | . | CASGGPSGGSGELFF | TGTGCTAGTGGTGGGCCCTCCGGAGGTAGCGGGGAGCTGTTTTTT
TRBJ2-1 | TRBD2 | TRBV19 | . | CASGGTSGSGSEQFF | TGTGCCAGTGGAGGGACTAGCGGGTCAGGAAGTGAGCAGTTCTTC
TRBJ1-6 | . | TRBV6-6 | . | CASSYSRLNSPLHF | TGTGCCAGCAGTTACTCGAGACTTAATTCACCCCTCCACTTT
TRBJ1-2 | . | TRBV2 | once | CASSTPPRNGYTF | TGTGCCAGCAGTACCCCTCCGAGAAATGGCTACACCTTC
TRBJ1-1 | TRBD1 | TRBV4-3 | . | CASSQTGTGNTEAFF | TGCGCCAGCAGCCAAACCGGGACAGGGAATACTGAAGCTTTCTTT
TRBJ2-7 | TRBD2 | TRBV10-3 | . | CAIGAGAPSEQYF | TGTGCCATCGGCGCGGGAGCTCCCTCTGAGCAGTACTTC
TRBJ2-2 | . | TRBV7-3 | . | CASSFSGASTGELFF | TGTGCCAGCAGCTTCTCAGGGGCTAGCACCGGGGAGCTGTTTTTT
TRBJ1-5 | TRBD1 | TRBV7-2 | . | CASSLGTARNQPQHF | TGTGCCAGCAGCTTGGGGACAGCCCGCAATCAGCCCCAGCATTTT
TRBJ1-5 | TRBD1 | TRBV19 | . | CASTKDRGHNQPQHF | TGTGCCAGTACCAAAGACAGGGGGCACAATCAGCCCCAGCATTTT
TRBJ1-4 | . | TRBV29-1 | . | CSVTGATNEKLFF | TGCAGCGTTACGGGTGCAACTAATGAAAAACTGTTTTTT
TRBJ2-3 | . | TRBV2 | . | CASSPRDNTQYF | TGTGCCAGCAGTCCCAGGGATAATACGCAGTATTTT